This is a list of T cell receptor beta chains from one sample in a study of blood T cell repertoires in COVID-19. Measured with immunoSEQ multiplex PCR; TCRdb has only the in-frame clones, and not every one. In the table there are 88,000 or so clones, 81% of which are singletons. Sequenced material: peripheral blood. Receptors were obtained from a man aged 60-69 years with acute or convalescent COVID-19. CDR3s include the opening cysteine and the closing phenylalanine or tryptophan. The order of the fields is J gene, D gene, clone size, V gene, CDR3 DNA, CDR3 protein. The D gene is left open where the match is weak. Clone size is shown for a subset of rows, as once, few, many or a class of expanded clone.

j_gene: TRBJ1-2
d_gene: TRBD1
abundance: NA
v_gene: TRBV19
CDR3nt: TGTGCCAGTAGGGTCGGGACAGGGGGCGCGAGCTATGGCTACACCTTC
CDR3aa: CASRVGTGGASYGYTF

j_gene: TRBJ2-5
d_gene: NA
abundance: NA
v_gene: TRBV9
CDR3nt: TGTGCCAGCAGCGTAGATGGCGGGGGCCCACAAGAGACCCAGTACTTC
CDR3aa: CASSVDGGGPQETQYF

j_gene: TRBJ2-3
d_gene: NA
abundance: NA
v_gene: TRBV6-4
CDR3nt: TGTGCCAGCAGTACCCGGGGTAGTTCCTTAGATACGCAGTATTTT
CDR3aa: CASSTRGSSLDTQYF

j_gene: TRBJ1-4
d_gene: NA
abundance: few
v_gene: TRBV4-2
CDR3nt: TGTGCCAGCAGCCAAGACAGGGGCACTAATGAAAAACTGTTTTTT
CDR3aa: CASSQDRGTNEKLFF

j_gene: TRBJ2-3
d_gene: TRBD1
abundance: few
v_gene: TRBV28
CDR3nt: TGTGCCAGCAGCAACAAGGGACAGTTTACAGATACGCAGTATTTT
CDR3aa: CASSNKGQFTDTQYF

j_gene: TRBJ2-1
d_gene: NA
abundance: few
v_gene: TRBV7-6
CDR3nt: TGTGCCAGCAGCTTAGTCGGGGTAGCGGACTACAATGAGCAGTTCTTC
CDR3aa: CASSLVGVADYNEQFF

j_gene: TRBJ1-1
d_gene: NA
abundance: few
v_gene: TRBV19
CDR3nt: TGTGCCAGTAGTATTCGGGGGGCAGGGAGTCGGTTTAACACTGAAGCTTTCTTT
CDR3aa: CASSIRGAGSRFNTEAFF

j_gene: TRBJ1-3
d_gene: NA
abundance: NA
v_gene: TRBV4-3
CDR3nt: TGCGCCAGCAGCCAAGATAGCGGGACACTCACTGGAAACACCATATATTTT
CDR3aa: CASSQDSGTLTGNTIYF

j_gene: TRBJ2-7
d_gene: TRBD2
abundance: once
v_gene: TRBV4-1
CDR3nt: TGCGCCAGCAGCCAAGAGGGGGGAGCGGGAAAGTACTTC
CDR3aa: CASSQEGGAGKYF

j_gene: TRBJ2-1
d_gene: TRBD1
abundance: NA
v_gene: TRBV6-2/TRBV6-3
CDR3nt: TGTGCCAGCAGTTATTGGACAGGGCGGCAGGGGTACAATGAGCAGTTCTTC
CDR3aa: CASSYWTGRQGYNEQFF

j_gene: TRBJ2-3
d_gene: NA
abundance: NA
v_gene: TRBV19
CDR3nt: TGTGCCAGTAGTATTGGCCCAGCGGGTGCGAGAGATACGCAGTATTTT
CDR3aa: CASSIGPAGARDTQYF

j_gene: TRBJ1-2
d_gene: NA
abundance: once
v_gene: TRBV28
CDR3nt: TGTGCCAGCAATAGCGGGCTAGGATCTAACTATGGCTACACCTTC
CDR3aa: CASNSGLGSNYGYTF

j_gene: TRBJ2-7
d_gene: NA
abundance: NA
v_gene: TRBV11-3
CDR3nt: TGTGCCAGCAGCTTGGGGCTTAGTTCCAGCGAGCAGTACTTC
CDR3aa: CASSLGLSSSEQYF

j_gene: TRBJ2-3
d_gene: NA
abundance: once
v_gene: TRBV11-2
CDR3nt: TGTGCCAGCAGCTTAGAACAGAGAAGCACAGATACGCAGTATTTT
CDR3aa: CASSLEQRSTDTQYF

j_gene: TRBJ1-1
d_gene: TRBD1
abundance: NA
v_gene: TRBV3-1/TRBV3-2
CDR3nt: TGTGCCAGCAGCCCGACAGGGACTGAAGCTTTCTTT
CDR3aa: CASSPTGTEAFF

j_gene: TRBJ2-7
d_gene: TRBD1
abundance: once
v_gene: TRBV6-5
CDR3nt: TGTGCCAGCAGTTATCGACAGGGGTACTCCGAGCAGTACTTC
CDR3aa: CASSYRQGYSEQYF

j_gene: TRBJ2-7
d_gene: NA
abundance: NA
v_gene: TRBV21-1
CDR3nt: TGTGCCAGCAGCACCGGGACAGGGACCTACGAGCAGTACTTC
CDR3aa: CASSTGTGTYEQYF

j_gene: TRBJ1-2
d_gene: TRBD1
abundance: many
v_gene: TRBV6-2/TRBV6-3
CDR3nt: TGTGCCAGCAGTTACCGTGGGACAGCTTATGGCTACACCTTC
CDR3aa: CASSYRGTAYGYTF

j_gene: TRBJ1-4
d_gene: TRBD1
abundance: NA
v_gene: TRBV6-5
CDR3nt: TGTGCCAGCAGTTACTCGAACCAGGGGGCTAATGAAAAACTGTTTTTT
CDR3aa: CASSYSNQGANEKLFF

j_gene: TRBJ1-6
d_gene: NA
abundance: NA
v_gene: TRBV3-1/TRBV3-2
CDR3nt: TGTGCCAGCAGTCCAGGACAGCTGGCCTCACCCCTCCACTTT
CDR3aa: CASSPGQLASPLHF

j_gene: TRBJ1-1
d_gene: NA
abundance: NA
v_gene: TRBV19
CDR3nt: TGTGCCAGTAGTATAAGGGGCGCAACGTCTGAAGCTTTCTTT
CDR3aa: CASSIRGATSEAFF

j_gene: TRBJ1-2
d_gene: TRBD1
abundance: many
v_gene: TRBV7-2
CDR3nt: TGTGCCAGCAGCCTTATTCTCCGGGACAGGGGGAGATCTGGCTATGGCTACACCTTC
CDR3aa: CASSLILRDRGRSGYGYTF

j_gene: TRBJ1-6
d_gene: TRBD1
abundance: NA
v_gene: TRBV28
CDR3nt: TGTGCCAGCAGTCCAAACAGGGGGCCTAATTCACCCCTCCACTTT
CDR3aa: CASSPNRGPNSPLHF

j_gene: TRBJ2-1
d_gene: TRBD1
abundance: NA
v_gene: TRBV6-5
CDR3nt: TGTGCCAGCAGGAGGGGGCAGGAATACAATGAGCAGTTCTTC
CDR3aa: CASRRGQEYNEQFF

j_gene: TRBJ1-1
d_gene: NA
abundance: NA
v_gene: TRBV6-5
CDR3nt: TGTGCCAGCATCGCGGGAAAACACACTGAAGCTTTCTTT
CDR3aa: CASIAGKHTEAFF

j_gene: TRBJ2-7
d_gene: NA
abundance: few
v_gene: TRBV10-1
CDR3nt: TGCGCCAGCAGTGAGTCGAGACAGGCCTACGAGCAGTACTTC
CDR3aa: CASSESRQAYEQYF

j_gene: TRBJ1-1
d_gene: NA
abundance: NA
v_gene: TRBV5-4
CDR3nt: TGTGCCAGCAGCCTAAACACTGAAGCTTTCTTT
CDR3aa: CASSLNTEAFF

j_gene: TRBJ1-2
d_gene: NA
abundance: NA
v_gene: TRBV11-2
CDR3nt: TGTGCCAGCAGCATGTCCGCGGGGGGCTACACCTTC
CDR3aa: CASSMSAGGYTF

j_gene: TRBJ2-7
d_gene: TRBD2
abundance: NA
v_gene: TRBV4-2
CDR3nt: TGTGCCAGCAGCCAAGATCCCTCGACTAGCGGGAGAACCTACGAGCAGTACTTC
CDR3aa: CASSQDPSTSGRTYEQYF

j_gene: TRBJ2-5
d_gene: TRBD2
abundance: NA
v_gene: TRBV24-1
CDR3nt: TGTGCCACCAGTGATGATACTAGCGGCCTTGGAGAGACCCAGTACTTC
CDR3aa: CATSDDTSGLGETQYF

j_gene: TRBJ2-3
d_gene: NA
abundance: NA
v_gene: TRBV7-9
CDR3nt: TGTGCCAGCAGCTTTGGGGGGGCGCGGGCAGATACGCAGTATTTT
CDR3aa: CASSFGGARADTQYF

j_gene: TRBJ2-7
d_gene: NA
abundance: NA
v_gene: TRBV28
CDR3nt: TGTGCCAGCAGTTTATTCACAGGGACCTACGAGCAGTACTTC
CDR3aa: CASSLFTGTYEQYF

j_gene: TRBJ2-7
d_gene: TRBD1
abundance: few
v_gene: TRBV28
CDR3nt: TGTGCCAGCAGTTTTTACGGACAGGGGGCGCCCGAGCAGTACTTC
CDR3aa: CASSFYGQGAPEQYF

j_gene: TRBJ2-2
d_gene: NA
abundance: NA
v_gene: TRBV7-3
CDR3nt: TGTGCCAGCAGCCCCCACACAAACCCCGGGGAGCTGTTTTTT
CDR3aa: CASSPHTNPGELFF

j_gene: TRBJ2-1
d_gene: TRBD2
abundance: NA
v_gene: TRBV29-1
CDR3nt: TGCAGCGTTGAAGATCTGGGAGGGTCTAGCTCCTACAATGAGCAGTTCTTC
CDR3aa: CSVEDLGGSSSYNEQFF

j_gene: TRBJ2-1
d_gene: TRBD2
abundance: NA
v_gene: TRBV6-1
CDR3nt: TGTGCCAGCAGTAAAGCGGGAGGGTACAATGAGCAGTTCTTC
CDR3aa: CASSKAGGYNEQFF

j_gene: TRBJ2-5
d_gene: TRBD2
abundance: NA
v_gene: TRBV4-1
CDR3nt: TGCGCCAGCAGCCAAGATAGGGCTAGCGGGTCTCGAGAGACCCAGTACTTC
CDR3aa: CASSQDRASGSRETQYF

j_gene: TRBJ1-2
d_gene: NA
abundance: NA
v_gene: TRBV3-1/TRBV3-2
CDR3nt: TGTGCCAGCAGCCATCTACAGGATCCTAACTATGGCTACACCTTC
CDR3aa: CASSHLQDPNYGYTF

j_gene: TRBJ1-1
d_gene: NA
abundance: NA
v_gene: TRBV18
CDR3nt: TGTGCCAGCTCACCCGACTTGAACACTGAAGCTTTCTTT
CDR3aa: CASSPDLNTEAFF

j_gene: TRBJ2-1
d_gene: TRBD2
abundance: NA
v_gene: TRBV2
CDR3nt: TGTGCCAGCAGTGTGCGGGAGATCTCCTACAATGAGCAGTTCTTC
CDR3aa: CASSVREISYNEQFF

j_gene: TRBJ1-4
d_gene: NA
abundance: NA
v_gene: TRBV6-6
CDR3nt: TGTGCCAGCAGCCAGACAGGTCGTCTGTTTTTT
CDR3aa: CASSQTGRLFF

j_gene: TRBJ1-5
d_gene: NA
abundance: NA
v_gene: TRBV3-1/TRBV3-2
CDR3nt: TGTGCCAGCAGCCTAAGTGGGGGGAGCAATCAGCCCCAGCATTTT
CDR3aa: CASSLSGGSNQPQHF

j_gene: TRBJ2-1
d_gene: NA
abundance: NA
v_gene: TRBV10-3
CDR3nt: TGTGCCATCAGTGTCTCGCTAGAAAATGAGCAGTTCTTC
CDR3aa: CAISVSLENEQFF

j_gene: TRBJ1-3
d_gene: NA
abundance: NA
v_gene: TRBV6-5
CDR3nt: TGTGCCAGCAGCCTAACAGGGACGACTGGAAACACCATATATTTT
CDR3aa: CASSLTGTTGNTIYF

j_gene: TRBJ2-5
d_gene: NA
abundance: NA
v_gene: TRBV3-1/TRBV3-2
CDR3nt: TGTGCCAGCAGCCAAATTCCTCAAGAGACCCAGTACTTC
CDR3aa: CASSQIPQETQYF

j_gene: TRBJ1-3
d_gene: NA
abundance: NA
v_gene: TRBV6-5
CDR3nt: TGTGCCAGCAGCCGAGGAGCAGGAAACACCATATATTTT
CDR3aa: CASSRGAGNTIYF

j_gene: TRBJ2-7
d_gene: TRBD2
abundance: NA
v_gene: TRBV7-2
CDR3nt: TGTGCCAGCAGCCCTTCATCGGGACTAGCCTACGAGCAGTACTTC
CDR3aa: CASSPSSGLAYEQYF

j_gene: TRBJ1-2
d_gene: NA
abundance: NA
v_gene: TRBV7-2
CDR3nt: TGTGCCAGCAGCATCACAGGGTCGATCCATGGCTACACCTTC
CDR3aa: CASSITGSIHGYTF

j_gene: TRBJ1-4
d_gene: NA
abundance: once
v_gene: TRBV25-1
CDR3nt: TGTGCCAGCAGTGAGGGGGGGTCCGCTAATGAAAAACTGTTTTTT
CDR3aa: CASSEGGSANEKLFF

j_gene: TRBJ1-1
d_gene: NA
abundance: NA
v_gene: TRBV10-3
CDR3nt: TGTGCCATCAGGACTGACAGTAACACTGAAGCTTTCTTT
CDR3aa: CAIRTDSNTEAFF

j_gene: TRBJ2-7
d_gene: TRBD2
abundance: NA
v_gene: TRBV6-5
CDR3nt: TGTGCCAGCAGGCCTAGCGGGGGCATCTACGAGCAGTACTTC
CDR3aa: CASRPSGGIYEQYF

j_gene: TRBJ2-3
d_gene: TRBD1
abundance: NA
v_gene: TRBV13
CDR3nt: TGTGCCAGCAGATCCGGGACAGGGGGTCGCACAGATACGCAGTATTTT
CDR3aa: CASRSGTGGRTDTQYF

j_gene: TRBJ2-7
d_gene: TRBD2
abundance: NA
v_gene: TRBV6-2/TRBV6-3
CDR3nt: TGTGCCAGCAGCCCCGGGGGGTTCTACGAGCAGTACTTC
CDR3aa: CASSPGGFYEQYF

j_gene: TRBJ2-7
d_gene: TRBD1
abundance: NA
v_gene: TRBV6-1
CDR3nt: TGTGCCAGCAGTGGCCCCGGGACAGCCAGCTCCTACGAGCAGTACTTC
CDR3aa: CASSGPGTASSYEQYF